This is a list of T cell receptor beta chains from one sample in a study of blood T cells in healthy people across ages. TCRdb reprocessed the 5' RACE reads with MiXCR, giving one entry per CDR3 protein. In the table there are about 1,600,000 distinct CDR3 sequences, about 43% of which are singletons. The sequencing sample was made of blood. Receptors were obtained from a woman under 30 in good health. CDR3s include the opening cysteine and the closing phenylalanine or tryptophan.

CSARDRIGEAEKLFF | TRBV20-1
CASSQELHAATENTEAFF | TRBV3-1
CSVEDHRGWGQYF | TRBV29-1
CAISEPSDQNINEQFF | TRBV10-3
CASSPMGVGTGELFF | TRBV6-6
CASRSLQGLKHQETQYF | TRBV12-3/TRBV12-4
CASRPTGGVYGYTF | TRBV7-9
CSAKPPSNTGELFF | TRBV20-1
CSARAGSEETQYF | TRBV20-1
CASSLVAGGLNEQYF | TRBV12-3/TRBV12-4
CASSSFRALGGNEQYF | TRBV7-2
CASSLAGQDQETQYF | TRBV11-2
CSVEDRENQPQHF | TRBV29-1
CASGWTAGKSSYNEQFF | TRBV12-3/TRBV12-4
CASSDTGTRGETQYF | TRBV5-1
CSARGSSRYNEQFF | TRBV20-1
CAISGSGQANQPQHF | TRBV10-3
CASSQNGYEQYF | TRBV2
CAIGETGPYKQYF | TRBV10-3
CASSGELAGGRTQYF | TRBV3-1
CATSSGGIHNEQFF | TRBV6-5
CASSSENIQYF | TRBV5-1
CSARVYKTSGRGAQETQYF | TRBV20-1
CASSLIRTRSNQPQHF | TRBV7-3
CASAWTGPMDEQFF | TRBV27
CASSLMSAGNNEQFF | TRBV11-3
CASSGTTEAFF | TRBV2
CASSPDGGRAREQYF | TRBV13
CASSLGAPGTSVNEQFF | TRBV7-9
CASSSSGRTDTQYF | TRBV5-1
CASSLSGRGWGEQFF | TRBV28
CASSWQGTDTDTQYF | TRBV11-2
CASSSGAGHKNTEAFF | TRBV7-2
CASSLGATGTYNEQFF | TRBV11-1
CASTRWGRDGPPGQYF | TRBV5-1
CASSYLSGTDAQYF | TRBV6-5
CASSFWQGRDNEQFF | TRBV28
CASSRSGGLNNEQFF | TRBV3-1
CASRPTTGADGYTF | TRBV5-1
CASSGLRGGHNEQFF | TRBV7-9
CASSKDLPREQYF | TRBV21-1
CASSRLGPGRDSPLHF | TRBV5-1
CASRVRTETQYF | TRBV5-1
CASSSKDRGRSGELFF | TRBV27
CASSTGTGGSNNYGYTF | TRBV5-1
CASSFPSGYEQYF | TRBV12-3/TRBV12-4
CSASLEGAGVGTQYF | TRBV20-1
CAISGASGGSRLVDEQFF | TRBV10-3
CASSSLTGYGYTF | TRBV5-1
CASSFSRLAGDTYTQYF | TRBV7-6
CASSVGQVEAFF | TRBV7-9
CAWSVERGLDGYTF | TRBV30
CASSQVGTSVSTDTQYF | TRBV7-2
CASSSLGGGNSPLHF | TRBV7-3